The sequence of this T cell receptor beta chain was determined in a study of blood T cells in healthy people across ages. Study findings and constraints: Diversity figures derived from one million T cells were judged to underestimate the true value. TCR beta diversity was tightly associated with the proportion of naive T cells.

Using a J-beta primer mix together with a sample-barcoded 5' primer, a second PCR was run for about 6 to 11 cycles. TCRdb reprocessed the 5' RACE reads via MiXCR and lists one record per CDR3 protein. The table includes roughly 700,000 distinct CDR3 sequences, about 34% detected once. Germline V gene data show CDR1 as SSHAT and CDR2 as FNYEAQ (reference sequence). The CDR3 extends over 15 amino acids. In the case of this clonotype: Antigen: not known. Mismatch with germline at one junction end may stem from a read error.

The receptor was isolated from a woman older than 75 in good health. Material: blood. The chain has TRBV7-7 and TRBJ2-5; TRBD1 aligns across 7 bases. CDR3 residues: CAGSRADRDQETQYF. CDR3 nucleotides: TGTGCCGGCAGTCGGGCAGACAGGGACCAAGAGACCCAGTACTTC.